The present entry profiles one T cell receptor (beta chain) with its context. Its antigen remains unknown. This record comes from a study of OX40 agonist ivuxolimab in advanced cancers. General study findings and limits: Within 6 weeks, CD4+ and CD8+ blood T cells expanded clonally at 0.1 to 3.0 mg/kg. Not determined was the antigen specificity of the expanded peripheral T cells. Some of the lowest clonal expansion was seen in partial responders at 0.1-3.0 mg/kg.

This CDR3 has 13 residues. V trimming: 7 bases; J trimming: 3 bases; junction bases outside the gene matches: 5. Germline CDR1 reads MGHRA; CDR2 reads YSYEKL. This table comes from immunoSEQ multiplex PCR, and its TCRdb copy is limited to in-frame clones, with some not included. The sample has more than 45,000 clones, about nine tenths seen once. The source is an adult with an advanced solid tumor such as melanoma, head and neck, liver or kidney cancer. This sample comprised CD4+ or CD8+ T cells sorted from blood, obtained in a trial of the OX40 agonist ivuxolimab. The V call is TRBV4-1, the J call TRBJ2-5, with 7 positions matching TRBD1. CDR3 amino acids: CASTGQTKETQYF. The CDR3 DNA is TGCGCCAGCACGGGACAGACCAAAGAGACCCAGTACTTC.